The next 5 T cell receptor beta chains were all read from a single sample in a study of T cells in Graves' hyperthyroidism and ophthalmopathy. Authors of the study amplified TCR beta CDR3 regions from RNA transcripts. The HTBI primer set drove a first-round RT-PCR of the TCR CDR3. TCRdb reanalysed the multiplex PCR reads using MiXCR and keeps one entry per CDR3 protein. The table lists under 550,000 distinct CDR3 sequences, approximately 13% of them singletons, with about 5% in the top ten. Sample: blood. The receptors here all came from a woman aged 18-29 years with Graves' hyperthyroidism.

This clonotype showed up many times. The chain recombines TRBV6-2 or TRBV6-3 with TRBJ1-5; the match to TRBD1 covers 7 bases. The germline V gene has CDR1 MNHEY and CDR2 SVGEGT. V lost 3 bases to trimming and J lost 7 bases; unmatched junction nucleotides: 6. The CDR3 has 14 residues. The CDR3 loop reads CASSYPGQRQPQHF. The DNA of the CDR3 is TGTGCCAGCAGTTATCCGGGACAGAGACAGCCCCAGCATTTT.

CDR3 in DNA: TGCGCCAGCAGCCAAGATCCAAGCCAGCTGAACACTGAAGCTTTCTTT. Its translation is CASSQDPSQLNTEAFF. The chain has TRBV4-1 and TRBJ1-1; D gene unclear. CDR3 size: 16 residues. Germline CDR1 MGHRA, CDR2 YSYEKL. V lost 0 bases to trimming and J lost 0 bases, with 11 bases between them.

This clonotype was found a few times. The J gene is TRBJ2-7, the V gene TRBV20-1, with D tentatively TRBD1 or TRBD2 (6 bases each). V shed 6 bases and J shed 4 bases, with 28 bases lying between them. Per the germline V gene, CDR1 is DFQATT and CDR2 is SNEGSKA (reference sequence). The CDR3 spans 17 residues. CDR3 sequence: CSALGGTFTSAEYEQYF. The CDR3 DNA reads as TGCAGTGCCCTGGGCGGGACATTCACCTCCGCCGAGTACGAGCAGTACTTC.

The chain links TRBV12-3 or TRBV12-4 to TRBJ1-1, with D tentatively TRBD1 (5 bases). Trimming stripped 2 bases from V and 11 bases from J, with 18 bases between. The CDR3 covers 14 residues. The CDR3 is CASSLKAFGGEAFF. CDR3 in DNA: TGTGCCAGCAGTTTAAAGGCTTTCGGAGGGGAGGCTTTCTTT.

In this sample, this clonotype turned up many times. The V and J genes are TRBV24-1 and TRBJ2-1; TRBD1 is a possible D gene (6 bases). The CDR3 is made up of 15 amino acids. Between the trimmed V and J ends, which lost 6 bases and 0 bases, there was a span of 11 bases. CDR1 is KGHDR and CDR2 is SFDVKD in the germline V gene. CDR3 DNA: TGTGCCACCAGTATCCCAGGGGACTCCTACAATGAGCAGTTCTTC. Protein product: CATSIPGDSYNEQFF.